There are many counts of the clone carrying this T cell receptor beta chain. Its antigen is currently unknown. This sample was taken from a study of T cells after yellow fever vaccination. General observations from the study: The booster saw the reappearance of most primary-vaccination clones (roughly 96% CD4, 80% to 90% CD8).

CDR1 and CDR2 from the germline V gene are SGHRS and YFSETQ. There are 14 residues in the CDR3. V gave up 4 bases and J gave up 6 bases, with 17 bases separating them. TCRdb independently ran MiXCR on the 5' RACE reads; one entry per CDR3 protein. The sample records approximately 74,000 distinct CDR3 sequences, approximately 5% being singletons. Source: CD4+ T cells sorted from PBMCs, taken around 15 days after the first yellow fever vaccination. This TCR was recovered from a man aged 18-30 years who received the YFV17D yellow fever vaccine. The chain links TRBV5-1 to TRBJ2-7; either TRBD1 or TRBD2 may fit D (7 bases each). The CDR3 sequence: CASSPLGRGREQYF. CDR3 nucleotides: TGCGCCAGCAGCCCATTGGGGAGGGGGCGCGAGCAGTACTTC.